The 20 T cell receptor beta chains in this list originate from one sample, sequenced in a study of STAT5B mutations in CD4+ large granular lymphocyte leukemia. Assay: immunoSEQ multiplex PCR; the TCRdb copy retains only in-frame clones and omits some. This table has over 25,000 clones, around 81% appearing once. What was sequenced was CD4+ T cells from blood buffy coats. The receptor set was obtained from a human donor in good health.

The chain carries TRBV7-9 and TRBJ2-2; tentatively, D is TRBD1 (5 bases). The germline gives CDR1 SEHNR, CDR2 FQNEAQ (reference sequence). V lost 4 bases to trimming and J lost 3 bases, with 15 bases between them. The CDR3 has 16 amino acids. This CDR3 reads CASSSSGFGYTGELFF. CDR3 nucleotide sequence: TGTGCCAGCAGCTCATCAGGGTTTGGGTACACCGGGGAGCTGTTTTTT. Supplemented by reference TRBV7-9 and TRBJ2-2, the full variable domain reads DTGVSQNPRHKITKRGQNVTFRCDPISEHNRLYWYRQTLGQGPEFLTYFQNEAQLEKSRLLSDRFSAERPKGSFSTLEIQRTEQGDSAMYLCASSSSGFGYTGELFFGEGSRLTVL.

The chain carries TRBV6-1 and TRBJ1-5; the match to TRBD1 covers 9 bases. Germline values: CDR1 MNHNS, CDR2 SASEGT. The CDR3 runs 13 residues. V lost 5 bases and J lost 6; bases outside the gene matches: 2. The CDR3 spells CASSRQGGQPQHF. DNA of the CDR3: TGTGCCAGCAGTAGACAGGGGGGTCAGCCCCAGCATTTT.

The V call is TRBV6-1, the J call TRBJ1-5; 8 nucleotides line up with TRBD1. This CDR3 is 13 amino acids long. Germline trimming cut 11 bases from V and 7 bases from J; bases unmatched to any gene: 10. Germline V lookup: CDR1 MNHNS, CDR2 SASEGT. CDR3 residues: CASVEQGEQPQHF. In DNA, the CDR3 is TGTGCCTCGGTGGAACAGGGGGAGCAGCCCCAGCATTTT.

V usage is TRBV7-3 and J usage is TRBJ2-1; 13 positions match TRBD2. Germline V gene lookup returns CDR1 SGHTA and CDR2 FQGTGA. V was pared by 6 bases and J by 10 bases, with 12 bases of the junction left unmatched. The CDR3 has 16 residues. The DNA of the CDR3 is TGTGCCAGCAGATCACCGGGACTAGCGGGATCAAGGGAGCAGTTCTTC. This gives the protein CASRSPGLAGSREQFF.

The chain uses TRBV6-1 and TRBJ1-2; D is unclear. The V and J ends lost 0 bases and 2 bases respectively, with 7 bases between them. The CDR3 sequence is 14 residues long. Germline V gene sequence: CDR1 MNHNS, CDR2 SASEGT. CDR3 amino acids: CASSEAAGNYGYTF. CDR3 DNA: TGTGCCAGCAGTGAAGCAGCGGGGAACTATGGCTACACCTTC.

This clone appeared a few times. The CDR3 region has the DNA TGCGCCAGCAGCACCCAGGCGAGTCAGGGGGCTGGGGCCAACGTCCTGACTTTC. Its translation is CASSTQASQGAGANVLTF. The V gene is TRBV4-1, the J gene TRBJ2-6; 7 nucleotides match TRBD1. The CDR3 sequence is 18 residues long. CDR1 and CDR2 from the germline V gene are MGHRA and YSYEKL. Trimming cost V 5 bases and J 2 bases; bases outside gene matches: 12.

In this sample, this clone turned up a few times. CDR3: CASSFRTGRPFF. CDR3 bases: TGTGCCAGCAGCTTCAGGACAGGAAGGCCGTTTTTT. The chain uses TRBV5-4 and TRBJ1-4, with 7 bases lining up with TRBD1. Germline CDR1 reads SGHNT; CDR2 reads YYREEE (reference sequence). CDR3 length: 12 residues. The trim removed 2 bases at V and 16 bases at J, leaving 8 bases unmatched.

The chain couples TRBV28 to TRBJ1-5; TRBD1 matches 10 bases. V was pared by 6 bases and J by 6 bases, with 8 bases of the junction left unmatched. This CDR3 spans 15 amino acids. Per the germline V gene, CDR1 is MDHEN and CDR2 is SYDVKM. The CDR3 coding sequence is TGTGCCAGCAGGGGGACAGGGGTTGAGAGTCAGCCCCAGCATTTT. Its protein product is CASRGTGVESQPQHF.

The gene calls are TRBV19 and TRBJ1-3; D gene unclear. Germline V gene data show CDR1 as LNHDA and CDR2 as SQIVND (reference sequence). The CDR3 runs to 14 residues. The V end lost 6 bases, the J end lost 0 bases, and 9 bases lay between the germline ends. CDR3 DNA sequence: TGTGCCAGTAGAAGGCAGAGCTCTGGAAACACCATATATTTT. Translation: CASRRQSSGNTIYF. The full variable domain, with the rest looked up from reference TRBV19 and TRBJ1-3, is DGGITQSPKYLFRKEGQNVTLSCEQNLNHDAMYWYRQDPGQGLRLIYYSQIVNDFQKGDIAEGYSVSREKKESFPLTVTSAQKNPTAFYLCASRRQSSGNTIYFGEGSWLTVV.

This chain joins TRBV18 and TRBJ1-6; weak D call: TRBD1 (5 bases). V lost 10 bases to trimming and J lost 0 bases, with 19 bases between them. The CDR3 contains 17 residues. CDR1 and CDR2 from the germline V gene are KGHSH and LQKENI. Here the CDR3 DNA reads TGTGCCACTCGTTTTGTGGGGGAGAGCTCCTATAATTCACCCCTCCACTTT. This codes for CATRFVGESSYNSPLHF.

Only a few counts were recorded for this clone. The chain is built from TRBV5-1 and TRBJ1-1, with D perhaps TRBD1 (6 bases). Germline assignment: CDR1 SGHRS and CDR2 YFSETQ. CDR3 length: 13 residues. V was shortened by 0 bases and J by 5 bases, with 8 bases between the two germline ends. For the CDR3, the DNA is TGCGCCAGCAGCTTGGAGACAGGAACTGAAGCTTTCTTT. Protein sequence: CASSLETGTEAFF.

The chain couples TRBV6-6 to TRBJ1-1; 7 bases align to TRBD1. Germline V lookup: CDR1 MNHNY, CDR2 SVGAGI (reference sequence). The CDR3 contains 14 residues. The V gene end was trimmed by 4 bases and the J gene end by 0 bases; junction bases not matched to a gene: 2. The CDR3 region is CASSLGQLNTEAFF. CDR3 nucleotides: TGTGCCAGCAGTTTGGGACAGTTGAACACTGAAGCTTTCTTT.

This clone was recorded a few times. The V gene is TRBV5-6, the J gene TRBJ1-6; TRBD1 aligns across 7 bases. The CDR3 spans 16 residues. The V and J ends lost 2 bases and 10 bases, in that order; junction bases with no gene match: 12. Looked up from germline, CDR1 is SGHDT and CDR2 is YYEEEE. CDR3 coding DNA: TGTGCCAGCAGCTTTAGGACAGGAACTTTTCGATCACCCCTCCACTTT. As protein: CASSFRTGTFRSPLHF.

The chain combines TRBV27 with TRBJ2-3; D may match TRBD1 or TRBD2 (5 bases each). In germline, CDR1 is MNHEY, CDR2 SMNVEV (reference sequence). Trimming cost V 4 bases and J 9 bases, with 14 bases left between them. The CDR3 length is 13 residues. The CDR3 bases are TGTGCCAGCAGTTCAGGGAGCATCGGGACGCAGTATTTT. Its translation is CASSSGSIGTQYF.

This chain connects TRBV5-1 to TRBJ1-1, with D maybe TRBD1 (5 bases). This CDR3 comprises 15 residues. The V and J ends lost 7 bases and 1 base respectively, with 17 bases between them. The germline V gene has CDR1 SGHRS and CDR2 YFSETQ. In DNA, the CDR3 is TGCGCCAGCTGCCAACAGGTGTTAGGGAACACTGAAGCTTTCTTT. Its translation: CASCQQVLGNTEAFF.

The V call is TRBV19, the J call TRBJ2-6; no clear D. V was clipped by 10 bases and J by 1 base, with 14 bases between them. In germline, CDR1 is LNHDA, CDR2 SQIVND (reference sequence). The CDR3 totals 15 residues. For the CDR3, the DNA is TGTGCCACATATTCCCTGGGGTCTGGGGCCAACGTCCTGACTTTC. Translating gives CATYSLGSGANVLTF.

This clone was picked up a small number of times. The genes are TRBV18 and TRBJ2-6, with D tentatively TRBD1 (6 bases). CDR1 and CDR2 (germline): KGHSH, LQKENI. The CDR3 runs to 15 residues. Trimming took off 6 bases at V and 2 bases at J, with 11 bases between the two ends. The CDR3, as DNA: TGTGCCAGCTCCCACACAGGGACTGGGGCCAACGTCCTGACTTTC. This encodes CASSHTGTGANVLTF.

This clone was detected only a few times. The V and J genes are TRBV20-1 and TRBJ1-1; weak D call: TRBD1 (5 bases). Germline V CDR1 and CDR2: DFQATT, SNEGSKA (reference sequence). The CDR3 contains 11 residues. CDR3 bases: TGCAGGGGGGGAGTCGGAACTGAAGCTTTCTTT. Protein sequence: CRGGVGTEAFF.

The rearrangement links TRBV18 to TRBJ2-7, with TRBD1 matching 8 bases. J lost 6 bases, V lost 6 bases, and 4 bases had no gene match. The CDR3 runs 12 residues. CDR1 and CDR2 from the germline V gene are KGHSH and LQKENI. For the CDR3, the DNA is TGTGCCAGCTCCGGGACAGGAAGCGAGCAGTACGTC. This translates into CASSGTGSEQYV.

The chain employs TRBV7-2 and TRBJ2-7; D is perhaps TRBD1 or TRBD2 (5 bases each). Germline lookup yields CDR1 SGHTA and CDR2 FQGNSA. V was shortened by 1 base and J by 6 bases, with 10 bases between the two germline ends. The CDR3 spans 13 residues. The CDR3 loop is CASSLGGGSEQYF. The CDR3 region has the DNA TGTGCCAGCAGCTTAGGGGGCGGGTCCGAGCAGTACTTC.